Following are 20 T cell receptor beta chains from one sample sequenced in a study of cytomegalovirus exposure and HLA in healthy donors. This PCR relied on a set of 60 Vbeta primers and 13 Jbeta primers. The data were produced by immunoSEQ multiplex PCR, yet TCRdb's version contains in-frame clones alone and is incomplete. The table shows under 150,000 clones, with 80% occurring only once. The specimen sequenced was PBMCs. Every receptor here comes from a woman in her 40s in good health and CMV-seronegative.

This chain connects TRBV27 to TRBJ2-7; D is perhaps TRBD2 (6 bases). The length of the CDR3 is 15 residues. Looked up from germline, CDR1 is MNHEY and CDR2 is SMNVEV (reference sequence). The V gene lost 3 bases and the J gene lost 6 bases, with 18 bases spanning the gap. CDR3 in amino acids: CASSFRLVVLCEQYF. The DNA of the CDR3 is TGTGCCAGCAGTTTCCGACTAGTCGTCCTCTGCGAGCAGTACTTC.

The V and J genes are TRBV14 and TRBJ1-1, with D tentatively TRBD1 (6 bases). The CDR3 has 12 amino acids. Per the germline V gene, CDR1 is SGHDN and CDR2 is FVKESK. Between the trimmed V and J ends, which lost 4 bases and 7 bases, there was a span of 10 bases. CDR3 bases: TGTGCCAGCAGCCTGCGAGGGGGTGAAGCTTTCTTT. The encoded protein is CASSLRGGEAFF.

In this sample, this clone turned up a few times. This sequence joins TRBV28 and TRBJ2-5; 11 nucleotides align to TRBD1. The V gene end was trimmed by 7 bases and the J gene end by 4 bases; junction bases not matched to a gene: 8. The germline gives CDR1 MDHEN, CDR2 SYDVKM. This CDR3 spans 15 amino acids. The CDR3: CASTPGQGESETQYF. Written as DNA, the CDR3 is TGTGCCAGCACTCCGGGACAGGGGGAATCAGAGACCCAGTACTTC.

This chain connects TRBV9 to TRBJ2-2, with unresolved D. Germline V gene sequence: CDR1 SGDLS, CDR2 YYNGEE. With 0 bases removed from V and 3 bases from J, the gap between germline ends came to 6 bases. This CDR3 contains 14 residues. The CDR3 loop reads CASSVAPDTGELFF. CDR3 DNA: TGTGCCAGCAGCGTAGCTCCGGACACCGGGGAGCTGTTTTTT.

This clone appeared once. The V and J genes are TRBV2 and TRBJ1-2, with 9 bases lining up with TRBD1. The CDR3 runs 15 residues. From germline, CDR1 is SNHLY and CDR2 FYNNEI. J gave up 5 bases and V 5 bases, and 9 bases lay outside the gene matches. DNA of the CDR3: TGTGCCAGCAGTCGAGACCTACAGGGGGCGTATGGCTACACCTTC. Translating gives CASSRDLQGAYGYTF.

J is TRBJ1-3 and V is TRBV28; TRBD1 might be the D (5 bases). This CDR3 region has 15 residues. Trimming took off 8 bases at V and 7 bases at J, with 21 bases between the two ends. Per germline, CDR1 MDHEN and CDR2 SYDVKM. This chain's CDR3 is CASHLERDSRNTIYF. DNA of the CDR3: TGTGCCAGCCACTTAGAGCGGGACTCTCGGAACACCATATATTTT.

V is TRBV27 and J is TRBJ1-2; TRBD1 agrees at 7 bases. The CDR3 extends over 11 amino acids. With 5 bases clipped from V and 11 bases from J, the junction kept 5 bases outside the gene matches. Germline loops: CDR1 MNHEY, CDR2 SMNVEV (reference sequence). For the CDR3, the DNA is TGTGCCAGCAGTCCAACAGGGGCGTACACCTTC. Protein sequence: CASSPTGAYTF.

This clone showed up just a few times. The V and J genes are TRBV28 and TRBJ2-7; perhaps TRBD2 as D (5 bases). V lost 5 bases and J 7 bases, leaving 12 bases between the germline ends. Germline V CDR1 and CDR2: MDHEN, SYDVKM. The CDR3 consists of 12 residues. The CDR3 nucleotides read TGTGCCAGCAGTCCCGGGGTCTGGGAGCAGTACTTC. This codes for CASSPGVWEQYF.

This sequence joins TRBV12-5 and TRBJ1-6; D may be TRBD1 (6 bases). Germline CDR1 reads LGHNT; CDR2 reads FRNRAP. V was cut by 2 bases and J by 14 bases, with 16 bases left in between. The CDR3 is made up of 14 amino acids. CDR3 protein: CASGLPPPQGTLHF. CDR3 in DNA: TGTGCTAGTGGTTTGCCCCCTCCACAGGGAACCCTCCACTTT.

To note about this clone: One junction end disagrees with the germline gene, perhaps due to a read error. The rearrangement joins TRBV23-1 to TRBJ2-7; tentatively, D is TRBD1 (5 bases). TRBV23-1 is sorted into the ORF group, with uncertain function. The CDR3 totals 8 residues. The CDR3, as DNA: TGCGCCAGCAGTCAAAGGGGCTTC. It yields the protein CASSQRGF.

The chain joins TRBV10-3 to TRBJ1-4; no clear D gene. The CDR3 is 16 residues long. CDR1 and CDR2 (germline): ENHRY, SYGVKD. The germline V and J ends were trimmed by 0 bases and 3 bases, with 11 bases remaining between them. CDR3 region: CAISESSGRANEKLFF. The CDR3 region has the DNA TGTGCCATCAGTGAGTCGAGCGGGCGAGCTAATGAAAAACTGTTTTTT.

In DNA, the CDR3 is TGTGCCAGCAGGGAGAGGGGGGGGAGCACTGAAGCTTTCTTT. Translating it yields CASRERGGSTEAFF. The chain combines TRBV6-5 with TRBJ1-1, with a weak D call TRBD1 (6 bases). V dropped 6 bases and J dropped 4 bases, with 15 bases sitting between them. The CDR3 covers 14 residues. The germline gives CDR1 MNHEY, CDR2 SVGAGI.

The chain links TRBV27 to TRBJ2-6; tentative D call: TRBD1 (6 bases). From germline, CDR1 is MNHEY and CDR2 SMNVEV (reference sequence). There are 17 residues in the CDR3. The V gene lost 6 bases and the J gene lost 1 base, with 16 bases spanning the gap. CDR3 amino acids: CASSAGTLTSGANVLTF. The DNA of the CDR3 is TGTGCCAGCAGCGCCGGGACACTTACTTCTGGGGCCAACGTCCTGACTTTC.

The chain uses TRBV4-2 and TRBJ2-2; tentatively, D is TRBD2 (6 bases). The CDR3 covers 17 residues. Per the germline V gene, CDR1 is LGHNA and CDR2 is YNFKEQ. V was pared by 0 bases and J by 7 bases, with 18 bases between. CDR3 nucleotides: TGTGCCAGCAGCCAAGATGAGTACGGGAGCTCGGTCGGGGAGCTGTTTTTT. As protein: CASSQDEYGSSVGELFF.

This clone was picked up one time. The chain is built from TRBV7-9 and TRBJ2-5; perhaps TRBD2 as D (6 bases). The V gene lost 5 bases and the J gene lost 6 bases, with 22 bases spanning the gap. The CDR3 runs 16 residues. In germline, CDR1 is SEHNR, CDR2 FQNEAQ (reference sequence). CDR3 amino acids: CASSPATPSERKTQYF. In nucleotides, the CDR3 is TGTGCCAGCAGCCCTGCTACTCCTAGCGAACGGAAGACCCAGTACTTC.

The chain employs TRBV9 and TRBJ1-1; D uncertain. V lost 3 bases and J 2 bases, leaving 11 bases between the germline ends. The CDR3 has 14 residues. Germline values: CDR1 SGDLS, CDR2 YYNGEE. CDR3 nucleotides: TGTGCCAGCAGCGCCCGACACGGAAACACTGAAGCTTTCTTT. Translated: CASSARHGNTEAFF.

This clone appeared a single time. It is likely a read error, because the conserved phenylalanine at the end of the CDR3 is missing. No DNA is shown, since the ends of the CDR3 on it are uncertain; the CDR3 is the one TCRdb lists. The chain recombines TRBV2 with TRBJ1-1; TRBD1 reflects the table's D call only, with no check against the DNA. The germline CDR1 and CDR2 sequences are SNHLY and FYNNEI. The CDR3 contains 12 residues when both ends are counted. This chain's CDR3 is CASNYRTGGAIS.

The DNA for the CDR3 is TGTGCCAGCAGTTACAATCAGGGTAACACAGATACGCAGTATTTT. It translates to CASSYNQGNTDTQYF. The rearrangement joins TRBV6-5 to TRBJ2-3; possible D gene TRBD1, 5 bases. V was clipped by 2 bases and J by 2 bases, with 11 bases between them. CDR1 MNHEY and CDR2 SVGAGI come from the germline V gene. The CDR3 runs to 15 residues.

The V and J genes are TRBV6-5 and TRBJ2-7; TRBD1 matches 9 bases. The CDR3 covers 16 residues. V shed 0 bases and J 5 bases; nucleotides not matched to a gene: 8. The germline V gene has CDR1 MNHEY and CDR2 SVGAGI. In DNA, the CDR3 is TGTGCCAGCAGTTACTCCTCCGGGACAGGGTTCGACGAGCAGTACTTC. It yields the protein CASSYSSGTGFDEQYF.

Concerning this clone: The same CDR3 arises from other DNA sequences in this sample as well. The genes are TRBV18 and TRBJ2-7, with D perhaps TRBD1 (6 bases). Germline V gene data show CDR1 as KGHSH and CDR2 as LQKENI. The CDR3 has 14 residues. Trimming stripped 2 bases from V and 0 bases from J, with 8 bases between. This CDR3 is CASSPSRGSYEQYF. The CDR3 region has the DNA TGTGCCAGCTCACCATCCAGGGGCTCCTACGAGCAGTACTTC.